Presented here are 27 T cell receptor beta chains from one specimen sequenced in a study of immune evolution from preneoplasia to lung adenocarcinoma. Sequenced by immunoSEQ multiplex PCR; TCRdb stores in-frame clones only, minus some. Of roughly 6,000 clones in the sample, more than 65% are singletons; the top ten hold 6.3%. Material: FFPE minimally invasive lung adenocarcinoma tissue. Every receptor here comes from a person aged 50-70 years with lung adenocarcinoma.

The chain has TRBV5-4 and TRBJ2-7, with D perhaps being TRBD1 or TRBD2 (5 bases each). V was trimmed by 0 bases and J by 3 bases, leaving 10 bases between them. Looked up from germline, CDR1 is SGHNT and CDR2 is YYREEE (reference sequence). This CDR3 comprises 14 residues. The CDR3 coding sequence is TGTGCCAGCAGCTTGGGGGGGAGAAACTACGAGCAGTACTTC. Amino acids: CASSLGGRNYEQYF.

The count of this clone is one. This sequence joins TRBV18 and TRBJ2-5; the D gene is possibly TRBD1 (5 bases). CDR1 KGHSH and CDR2 LQKENI come from the germline V gene. V gave up 5 bases and J gave up 2 bases, with 12 bases separating them. This CDR3 comprises 14 residues. As DNA, the CDR3 is TGTGCCAGCTCAGAAAGGGCAGGGCAAGAGACCCAGTACTTC. This encodes CASSERAGQETQYF.

This clone came up once. This chain links TRBV28 with TRBJ2-1; D assignment may be TRBD1 or TRBD2 (5 bases each). Trimming removed 3 bases from V and 8 bases from J, with 11 bases in between. CDR3 length: 13 residues. Germline CDR1 MDHEN, CDR2 SYDVKM. The CDR3 DNA reads as TGTGCCAGCAGTTTTCGGGGCTGGGATGAGCAGTTCTTC. This sequence encodes CASSFRGWDEQFF.

The CDR3 DNA reads as TGTGCCAGCAGCGTAGGGATGGGTGCGAGGGACACCGGGGAGCTGTTTTTT. Translated: CASSVGMGARDTGELFF. This chain joins TRBV9 and TRBJ2-2, with a weak D call TRBD2 (5 bases). Between the trimmed V and J ends, which lost 0 bases and 3 bases, there was a span of 15 bases. Germline assignment: CDR1 SGDLS and CDR2 YYNGEE. This CDR3 has 17 residues.

The gene calls are TRBV6-6 and TRBJ2-7, with TRBD1 identical over 7 bases. Germline V lookup: CDR1 MNHNY, CDR2 SVGAGI (reference sequence). The V segment lost 1 base and the J segment 4 bases; nucleotides outside the gene matches: 4. The CDR3 consists of 14 residues. The DNA for the CDR3 is TGTGCCAGCAGTTACTTAGGGGGCGAGTACGAGCAGTACTTC. This translates into CASSYLGGEYEQYF.

By frequency in the sample, this clone is large. The chain uses TRBV7-8 and TRBJ2-7; D call uncertain. Germline V lookup: CDR1 SGHVS, CDR2 FQNEAQ. Trimming left V 5 bases short and J 6 bases short, with 11 bases between. This CDR3 is built from 12 residues. Written as DNA, the CDR3 is TGTGCCAGCAGCCTTGCGTCGCCCGAGCAGTACTTC. This codes for CASSLASPEQYF. Drawing the rest from reference TRBV7-8 and TRBJ2-7, the complete variable domain is GAGVSQSPRYKVAKRGQDVALRCDPISGHVSLFWYQQALGQGPEFLTYFQNEAQLDKSGLPSDRFFAERPEGSVSTLKIQRTQQEDSAVYLCASSLASPEQYFGPGTRLTVT.

The rearrangement uses TRBV2 and TRBJ2-7; 7 bases are a match to TRBD1. V was clipped by 6 bases and J by 0 bases; unmatched bases: 5. Germline V gene data show CDR1 as SNHLY and CDR2 as FYNNEI. This CDR3 comprises 14 residues. As DNA, the CDR3 is TGTGCCAGCAGAGGGACAGCTAGCTCCTACGAGCAGTACTTC. Its protein product is CASRGTASSYEQYF.

The chain is built from TRBV2 and TRBJ1-2; 8 bases line up with TRBD1. V dropped 7 bases and J dropped 5; count of bases not matched to a gene: 9. This CDR3 contains 14 residues. From germline, CDR1 is SNHLY and CDR2 FYNNEI. The CDR3 region has the DNA TGTGCCAGCACCGAGAAAGACAGGGGATATGGCTACACCTTC. It codes for CASTEKDRGYGYTF.

V is TRBV30 and J is TRBJ2-7, with D possibly TRBD1 on 6 matching bases. This CDR3 has 14 amino acids. The V gene lost 1 base and the J gene lost 3 bases, with 13 bases spanning the gap. Germline assignment: CDR1 GTSNPN and CDR2 SVGIG (reference sequence). CDR3 coding DNA: TGTGCCTGGAGTGAAGCGGTAGGGGGCTACGAGCAGTACTTC. Amino acids: CAWSEAVGGYEQYF.

Only one count was recorded for this clone. J is TRBJ1-5 and V is TRBV19, with D unclear. CDR1 is LNHDA and CDR2 is SQIVND in the germline V gene (reference sequence). Trimming stripped 2 bases from V and 3 bases from J, with 11 bases between. This CDR3 region has 15 residues. CDR3 sequence (DNA): TGTGCCAGTAGTATACGGGGAGGACCCAATCAGCCCCAGCATTTT. Protein sequence: CASSIRGGPNQPQHF.

This rearrangement joins TRBV4-3 to TRBJ2-7; TRBD2 agrees at 10 bases. V trimming: 3 bases; J trimming: 2 bases; junction bases outside the gene matches: 4. Germline V lookup: CDR1 LGHNA, CDR2 YSLEER. The CDR3 spans 15 residues. The CDR3 sequence: CASSHGLAEPYEQYF. The CDR3 bases are TGCGCCAGCAGCCACGGACTAGCGGAGCCCTACGAGCAGTACTTC.

This clone was seen more than once but under ten times. The genes are TRBV6-5 and TRBJ1-1; D is possibly TRBD1 (5 bases). This CDR3 has 12 amino acids. The V gene's germline CDR1 is MNHEY and CDR2 SVGAGI. V gave up 5 bases and J gave up 11 bases, with 15 bases separating them. As DNA, the CDR3 is TGTGCCAGCAGTGCATCGTCGGGGCTCGCTTTCTTT. It encodes CASSASSGLAFF.

There are a few counts of this clone. The V and J genes are TRBV5-6 and TRBJ2-1; unclear D gene. Germline values: CDR1 SGHDT, CDR2 YYEEEE. The CDR3 length is 15 residues. V was trimmed by 3 bases and J by 4 bases, leaving 14 bases between them. DNA for the CDR3: TGTGCCAGCAGCTCCGGCTCTTCCCCATACAATGAGCAGTTCTTC. Its translation is CASSSGSSPYNEQFF.

The chain couples TRBV10-2 to TRBJ1-5; D unresolved. Germline CDR1 is WSHSY and CDR2 is SAAADI. The CDR3 consists of 14 residues. Trimming took off 6 bases at V and 0 bases at J, with 9 bases between the two ends. The CDR3 loop reads CASSDPYSNQPQHF. The CDR3 DNA follows: TGCGCCAGCAGCGACCCTTATAGCAATCAGCCCCAGCATTTT.

The rearrangement uses TRBV18 and TRBJ2-1, with 8 nucleotides matching TRBD2. Germline loops: CDR1 KGHSH, CDR2 LQKENI. V shed 6 bases, J shed 5 bases, and the junction held 6 bases outside the gene matches. The CDR3 runs 14 residues. The DNA of the CDR3 is TGTGCCAGCTCGGTCGCGGGGGGTGACAATGAGCAGTTCTTC. It codes for CASSVAGGDNEQFF.

V is TRBV6-6 and J is TRBJ1-1; D is perhaps TRBD1 (5 bases). V dropped 7 bases and J dropped 6 bases, with 18 bases sitting between them. The CDR3 consists of 14 residues. In germline, CDR1 is MNHNY, CDR2 SVGAGI (reference sequence). The CDR3 DNA follows: TGTGCCAGCAAACGCGACGAGGGGTCGTCTGAAGCTTTCTTT. Translated, it gives CASKRDEGSSEAFF.

The genes are TRBV18 and TRBJ2-6; 12 nucleotides match TRBD2. CDR1 and CDR2 from the germline V gene are KGHSH and LQKENI. Unmatched junction bases numbered 0, after V lost 3 bases and J lost 0 bases. This CDR3 is built from 17 residues. For the CDR3, the DNA is TGTGCCAGCTCACCGACTAGCGGGAGCTCTGGGGCCAACGTCCTGACTTTC. Encoded protein: CASSPTSGSSGANVLTF.

J is TRBJ2-3 and V is TRBV9; 13 nucleotides align to TRBD2. The germline V gene has CDR1 SGDLS and CDR2 YYNGEE. V shed 3 bases and J 0 bases; nucleotides not matched to a gene: 7. The CDR3 has 18 amino acids. CDR3 sequence: CASSARLAGGPSTDTQYF. Here the CDR3 DNA reads TGTGCCAGCAGCGCCCGACTAGCGGGGGGACCTAGCACAGATACGCAGTATTTT.

This CDR3 reads CASSLGGDGEAFF. In DNA, the CDR3 is TGTGCCAGCAGCTTAGGGGGGGATGGTGAAGCTTTCTTT. V and J are TRBV7-9 and TRBJ1-1; the D gene is possibly TRBD1 (5 bases). Germline lookup yields CDR1 SEHNR and CDR2 FQNEAQ (reference sequence). CDR3 size: 13 residues. Trimming pared 1 base from V and 7 bases from J, leaving 10 bases between. Complete variable domain (other parts from reference TRBV7-9 and TRBJ1-1): DTGVSQNPRHKITKRGQNVTFRCDPISEHNRLYWYRQTLGQGPEFLTYFQNEAQLEKSRLLSDRFSAERPKGSFSTLEIQRTEQGDSAMYLCASSLGGDGEAFFGQGTRLTVV.

This clone was counted a few times. The gene calls are TRBV14 and TRBJ2-2; 8 nucleotides match TRBD1. The junction had 5 bases not matched to a gene; V was cut back by 4 bases and J by 7 bases. Germline V CDR1 and CDR2: SGHDN, FVKESK. The CDR3 totals 14 residues. CDR3 nucleotides: TGTGCCAGCAGCCGCAGGACAGGGAGCGGGGAGCTGTTTTTT. Its protein is CASSRRTGSGELFF.

The rearrangement uses TRBV7-3 and TRBJ2-5, with D possibly TRBD1 on 8 matching bases. The V gene's germline CDR1 is SGHTA and CDR2 FQGTGA. The CDR3 spans 14 residues. V was clipped by 5 bases and J by 5 bases, with 15 bases between them. The CDR3 region is CASSRTGGGETQYF. The CDR3, as DNA: TGTGCCAGCAGCCGAACAGGGGGAGGGGAGACCCAGTACTTC.

The chain combines TRBV19 with TRBJ1-5, with D possibly matching TRBD1 (5 bases). The germline V gene has CDR1 LNHDA and CDR2 SQIVND (reference sequence). The CDR3 loop spans 14 amino acids. The V end lost 4 bases, the J end lost 4 bases, and 11 bases lay between the germline ends. The chain's CDR3 is CASSSTGGNQPQHF. CDR3 bases: TGTGCCAGTAGTAGCACGGGGGGAAATCAGCCCCAGCATTTT.

This sequence joins TRBV6-9 and TRBJ2-3, with D perhaps being TRBD1 or TRBD2 (6 bases each). Germline CDR1 MNHGY, CDR2 SVAAGI. Trimming removed 4 bases at V and 1 base at J, with 12 bases between. CDR3 length: 15 amino acids. The CDR3 loop reads CASSLQGGGTDTQYF. CDR3 nucleotides: TGTGCCAGCAGTTTACAGGGAGGAGGCACAGATACGCAGTATTTT.

The chain is built from TRBV7-2 and TRBJ1-1; 7 bases fit TRBD1. J lost 2 bases, V lost 3 bases, and 6 bases had no gene match. The CDR3 length is 15 residues. The germline V gene has CDR1 SGHTA and CDR2 FQGNSA. The CDR3 region is CASSFQAGGNTEAFF. The CDR3 DNA follows: TGTGCCAGCAGCTTTCAGGCAGGGGGTAACACTGAAGCTTTCTTT.

This chain links TRBV7-3 with TRBJ1-2; D ambiguous. V lost 6 bases and J lost 14, with 16 bases in between. Germline V gene lookup returns CDR1 SGHTA and CDR2 FQGTGA. This CDR3 contains 11 residues. CDR3 protein: CASRQVTGLTF. Written as DNA, the CDR3 is TGTGCCAGCAGGCAAGTCACGGGTTTGACCTTC.

V is TRBV4-2 and J is TRBJ2-2, with 8 bases matching TRBD1. The CDR3 sequence is 17 residues long. With 4 bases clipped from V and 4 bases from J, the junction kept 11 bases outside the gene matches. Germline values: CDR1 LGHNA, CDR2 YNFKEQ. The CDR3 is CASSPLRLDRGTGELFF. The CDR3 DNA is TGTGCCAGCAGCCCCCTAAGGTTAGACAGGGGCACCGGGGAGCTGTTTTTT.

This clone was picked up one time. The V gene is TRBV30, the J gene TRBJ1-6; 8 positions agree with TRBD1. After removal of 2 bases from V and 10 bases from J, the junction contained 7 bases not matched to a gene. CDR1 GTSNPN and CDR2 SVGIG come from the germline V gene (reference sequence). The CDR3 loop spans 14 amino acids. The CDR3 here is CAWSHGTGSSPLHF. CDR3 nucleotides: TGTGCCTGGAGTCACGGGACAGGAAGCTCACCCCTCCACTTT. The whole variable domain, filled in from reference TRBV30 and TRBJ1-6, reads SQTIHQWPATLVQPVGSPLSLECTVEGTSNPNLYWYRQAAGRGLQLLFYSVGIGQISSEVPQNLSASRPQDRQFILSSKKLLLSDSGFYLCAWSHGTGSSPLHFGNGTRLTVT.